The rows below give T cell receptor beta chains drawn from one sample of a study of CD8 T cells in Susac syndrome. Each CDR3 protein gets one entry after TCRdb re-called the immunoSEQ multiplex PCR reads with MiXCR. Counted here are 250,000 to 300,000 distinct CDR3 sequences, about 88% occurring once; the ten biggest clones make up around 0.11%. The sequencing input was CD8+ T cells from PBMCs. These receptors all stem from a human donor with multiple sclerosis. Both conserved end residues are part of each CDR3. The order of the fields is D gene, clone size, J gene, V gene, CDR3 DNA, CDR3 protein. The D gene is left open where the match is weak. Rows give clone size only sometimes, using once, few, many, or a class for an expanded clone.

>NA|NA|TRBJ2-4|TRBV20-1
TGCAGTGCTAGAGCTCAGGGGCAGGACATTCAGTACTTC
CSARAQGQDIQYF
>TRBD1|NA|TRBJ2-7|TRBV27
TGTGCCACCGGGACAGGGGCCGACGAGCAGTACTTC
CATGTGADEQYF
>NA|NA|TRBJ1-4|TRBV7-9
TGTGCCAGCAGCTTAATTAACAGGGCTAATGAAAAACTGTTTTTT
CASSLINRANEKLFF
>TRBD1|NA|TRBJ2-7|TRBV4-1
TGCGCCAGCAGCCTCCGGGACAGGCACTCCTACGAGCAGTACTTC
CASSLRDRHSYEQYF
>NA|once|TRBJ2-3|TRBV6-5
TGTGCCAGCAGTTACTTCCGAGCAGATACGCAGTATTTT
CASSYFRADTQYF
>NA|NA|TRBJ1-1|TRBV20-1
TGCAGTGCTAGCAACAGGGACCATCTTTCGGCTTTCTTT
CSASNRDHLSAFF
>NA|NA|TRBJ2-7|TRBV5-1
TGCGCCAGCAGCTTGGGAGCTGGGGGCACCTACGAGCAGTACTTC
CASSLGAGGTYEQYF
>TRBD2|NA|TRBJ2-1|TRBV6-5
TGTGCCAGCAGTTACAGCAGCGGGGAAAGCCGGGAGTTGGGCAATGAGCAGTTCTTC
CASSYSSGESRELGNEQFF
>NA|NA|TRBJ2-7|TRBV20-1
TGCAGTGCTAGATGGGCGACTACCTACGAGCAGTACTTC
CSARWATTYEQYF
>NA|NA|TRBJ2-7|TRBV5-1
TGCGCCAGCAGCTGGGAGAGATGGGCGGTCGAGCAGTACTTC
CASSWERWAVEQYF
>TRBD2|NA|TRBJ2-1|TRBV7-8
TGTGCCAGCAGCTTTGGACTAGCGGGAGGGCCCGTAATCAATGAGCAGTTCTTC
CASSFGLAGGPVINEQFF
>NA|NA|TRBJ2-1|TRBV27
TGTGCCAGCCGGACAGCTGGAAATGAGCAGTTCTTC
CASRTAGNEQFF
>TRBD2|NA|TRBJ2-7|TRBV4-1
TGCGCCAGCAGCCAATCGGCCCTACTAGCGGGAGCGGTAGAGCAGTACTTC
CASSQSALLAGAVEQYF
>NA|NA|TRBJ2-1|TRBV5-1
TGCGCCAGCAGCTTCCACCGTGAGGGGAGCTCCTACAATGAGCAGTTCTTC
CASSFHREGSSYNEQFF